Listed below are T cell receptor beta chains from one sample, sequenced in a study of vaccination and CD4 T cells after COVID-19. One entry per CDR3 protein, called by TCRdb with MiXCR from the PCR reads. Among roughly 15,000 distinct CDR3 sequences, about 50% were seen once, and the ten largest hold roughly 20%. Their specific antigens are unknown. Source: CD4+ T cells from blood, cultured in vitro, taken about 7 months after SARS-CoV-2 vaccination. The receptor set was obtained from a human donor who had recovered from COVID-19. Each CDR3 is given without its conserved first and last residue. The D gene is left open where the match is weak. Size tells how often a clone was seen (once, few, many) or the class of an expanded clone, and some rows leave it out.

CDR3 protein	CDR3 length	J gene	V gene	clone size	D gene
AISQGLPYEQY	11	TRBJ2-7	TRBV10-3	once	.
ASSPRLGKRVTDTQY	15	TRBJ2-3	TRBV27	.	.
ASSKLGGGGSYNEQF	15	TRBJ2-1	TRBV6-1	.	.
ASSLLHRTSGDATDTQY	17	TRBJ2-3	TRBV7-8	.	TRBD2
SASGTVEDTQY	11	TRBJ2-3	TRBV20-1	few	TRBD2
ASQPGWISYEQY	12	TRBJ2-7	TRBV6-1	.	.
SARDQGRTGRANEQF	15	TRBJ2-1	TRBV20-1	.	.
SARDFRTGGRGETQY	15	TRBJ2-5	TRBV20-1	.	.
ASSYGGRAGANVLT	14	TRBJ2-6	TRBV19	medium-sized	TRBD2
ASSEVLRGAGGYT	13	TRBJ1-2	TRBV6-1	.	.